Sequencing of this T cell receptor beta chain was carried out in a study of blood T cells in healthy people across ages. The sample holds a few counts of this clonotype. Its antigen is as yet unknown. Then a second PCR, running about 6 to 11 cycles, was carried out with a sample-barcoded 5' primer and a J-beta primer mix. TCRdb reanalysed the 5' RACE reads using MiXCR and keeps one entry per CDR3 protein. This sample has more than 1,000,000 distinct CDR3 sequences; around 25% occur once, and the top ten carry less than 0.75%. The germline CDR1 and CDR2 sequences are LNHNV and YYDKDF (reference sequence). V lost 5 bases and J 11 bases, leaving 14 bases between the germline ends. There are 12 residues in the CDR3. Points from the study as a whole: Naive T cell percentage by flow cytometry tracked strongly with beta diversity. While age rose, TCR beta diversity per million T cells dropped in a roughly linear way.

These data also featured in a second study, about T cells of mothers and their children.

Input material: blood. The TCR sequence derives from a girl aged 2 to 10 in good health. This chain links TRBV15 with TRBJ2-3; TRBD2 is a possible D gene (6 bases). This CDR3 is CATSLQAGMQYF. In DNA, the CDR3 is TGTGCCACCAGCCTACAGGCGGGGATGCAGTATTTT.